This entry describes one TCR beta chain. The source of the sample is a study of blood T cell repertoires in COVID-19. About the research overall: Samples taken during acute and convalescent COVID-19 were collected in the United States, Italy and Spain. Sample material is recorded as cDNA or gDNA derived from T cells, B-cell-depleted T cells, or PBMCs.

Authors' data handling: Researchers report that nucleated cell counts were estimated from reference gene primer amplification. Clones were read by immunoSEQ multiplex PCR, and TCRdb kept only the in-frame ones, dropping some. For V, J and clone size, that table is used; D and trimming come from the DNA. The table includes around 110,000 clones, 60% to 80% detected once. The sequence was obtained from a human donor with acute or convalescent COVID-19. The donor label of this sample is uncertain. The sample consisted of peripheral blood.

The CDR3 nucleotides read TGTGCCAGCAGCCAAGATAGACGGCAGGGGACCGGGGAGCTGTTTTTT. This gives the protein CASSQDRRQGTGELFF. The rearrangement links TRBV4-2 to TRBJ2-2, with D perhaps TRBD1 (6 bases). This CDR3 is built from 16 residues. Deletions cut 0 bases from V and 5 bases from J, with 13 bases between. From germline, CDR1 is LGHNA and CDR2 YNFKEQ.